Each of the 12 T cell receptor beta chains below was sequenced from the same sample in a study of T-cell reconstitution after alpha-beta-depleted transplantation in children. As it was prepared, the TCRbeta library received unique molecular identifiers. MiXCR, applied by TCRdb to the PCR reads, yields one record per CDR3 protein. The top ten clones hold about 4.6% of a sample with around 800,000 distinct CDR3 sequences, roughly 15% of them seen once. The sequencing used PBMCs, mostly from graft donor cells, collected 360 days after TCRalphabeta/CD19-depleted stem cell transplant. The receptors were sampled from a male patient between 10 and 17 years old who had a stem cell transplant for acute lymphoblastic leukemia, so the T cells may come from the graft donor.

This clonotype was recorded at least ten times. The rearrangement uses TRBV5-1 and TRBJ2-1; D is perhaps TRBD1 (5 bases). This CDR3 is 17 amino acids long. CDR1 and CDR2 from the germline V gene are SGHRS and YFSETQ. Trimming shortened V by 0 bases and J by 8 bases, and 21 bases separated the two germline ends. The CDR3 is CASSLVWGKLKPHEQFF. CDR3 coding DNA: TGCGCCAGCAGCTTGGTCTGGGGCAAGCTGAAACCGCATGAGCAGTTCTTC.

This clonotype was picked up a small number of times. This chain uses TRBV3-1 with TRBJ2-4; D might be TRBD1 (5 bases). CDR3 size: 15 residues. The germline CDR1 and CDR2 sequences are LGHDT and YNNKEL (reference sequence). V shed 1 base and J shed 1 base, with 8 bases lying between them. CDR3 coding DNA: TGTGCCAGCAGCCAAGGCCAGGGTGCCAAAAACATTCAGTACTTC. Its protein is CASSQGQGAKNIQYF.

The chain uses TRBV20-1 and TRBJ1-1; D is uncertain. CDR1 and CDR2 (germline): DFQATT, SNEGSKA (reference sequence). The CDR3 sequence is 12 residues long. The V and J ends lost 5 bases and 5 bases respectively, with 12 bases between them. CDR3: CSAVEVVTEAFF. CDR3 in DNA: TGCAGTGCTGTAGAGGTGGTGACTGAAGCTTTCTTT.

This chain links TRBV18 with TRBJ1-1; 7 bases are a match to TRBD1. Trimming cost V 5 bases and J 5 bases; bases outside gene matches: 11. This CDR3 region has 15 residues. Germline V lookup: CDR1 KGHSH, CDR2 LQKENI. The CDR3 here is CASSASTGAGTEAFF. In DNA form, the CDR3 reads TGTGCCAGCTCAGCCTCTACAGGGGCCGGTACTGAAGCTTTCTTT.

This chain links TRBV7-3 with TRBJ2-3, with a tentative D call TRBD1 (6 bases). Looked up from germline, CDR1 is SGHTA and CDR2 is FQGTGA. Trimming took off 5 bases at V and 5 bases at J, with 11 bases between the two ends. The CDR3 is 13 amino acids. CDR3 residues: CASSPTGKDTQYF. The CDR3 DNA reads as TGTGCCAGCAGCCCCACAGGGAAAGATACGCAGTATTTT.

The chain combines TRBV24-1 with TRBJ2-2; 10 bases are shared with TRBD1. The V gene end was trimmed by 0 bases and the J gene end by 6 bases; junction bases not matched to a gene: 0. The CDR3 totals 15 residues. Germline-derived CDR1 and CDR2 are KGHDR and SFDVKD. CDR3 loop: CATSDLGTGAGELFF. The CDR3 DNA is TGTGCCACCAGTGATTTGGGGACAGGGGCCGGGGAGCTGTTTTTT.

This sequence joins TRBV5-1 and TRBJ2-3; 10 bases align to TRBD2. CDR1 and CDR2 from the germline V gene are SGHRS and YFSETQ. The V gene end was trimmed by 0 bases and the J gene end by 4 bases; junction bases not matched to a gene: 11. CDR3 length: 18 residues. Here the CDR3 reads CASSLAVGIAGGPDTQYF. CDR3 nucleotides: TGCGCCAGCAGCTTGGCAGTGGGGATAGCGGGAGGCCCAGATACGCAGTATTTT.

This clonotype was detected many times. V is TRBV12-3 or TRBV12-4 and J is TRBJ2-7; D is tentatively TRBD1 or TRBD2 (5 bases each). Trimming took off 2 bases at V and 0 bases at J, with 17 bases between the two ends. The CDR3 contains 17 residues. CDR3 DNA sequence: TGTGCCAGCAGTTTAAGAGGCAGGGACCGACGCTCCTACGAGCAGTACTTC. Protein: CASSLRGRDRRSYEQYF.

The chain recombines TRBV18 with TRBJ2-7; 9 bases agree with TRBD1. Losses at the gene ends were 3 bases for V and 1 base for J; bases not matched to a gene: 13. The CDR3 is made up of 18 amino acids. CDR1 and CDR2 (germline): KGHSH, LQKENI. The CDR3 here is CASSPYAPSGTGSYEQYF. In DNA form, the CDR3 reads TGTGCCAGCTCACCCTATGCCCCGAGCGGGACAGGGTCCTACGAGCAGTACTTC.

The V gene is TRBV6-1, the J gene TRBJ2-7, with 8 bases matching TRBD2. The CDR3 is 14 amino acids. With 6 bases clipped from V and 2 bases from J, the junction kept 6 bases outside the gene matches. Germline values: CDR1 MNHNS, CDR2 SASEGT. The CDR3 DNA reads TGTGCCAGCAGGGCCGGGAGGGGGGCCTACGAGCAGTACTTC. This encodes CASRAGRGAYEQYF.

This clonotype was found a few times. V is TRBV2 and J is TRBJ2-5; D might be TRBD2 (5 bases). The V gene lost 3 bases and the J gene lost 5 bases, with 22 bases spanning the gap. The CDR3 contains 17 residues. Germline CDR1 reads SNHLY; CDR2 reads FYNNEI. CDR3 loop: CASSDSVGSGVSETQYF. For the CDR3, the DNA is TGTGCCAGCAGTGACTCAGTAGGCTCCGGGGTGTCGGAGACCCAGTACTTC.

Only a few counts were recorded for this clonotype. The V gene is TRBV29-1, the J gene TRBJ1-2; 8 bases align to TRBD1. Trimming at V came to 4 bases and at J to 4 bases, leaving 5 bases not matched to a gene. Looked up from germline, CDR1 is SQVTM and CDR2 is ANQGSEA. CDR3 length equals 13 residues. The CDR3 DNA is TGCAGCGTTGTAATGACAGGGGTCTATGGCTACACCTTC. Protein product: CSVVMTGVYGYTF.